These T cell receptor beta chains were read from a single sample in a study of blood T cell repertoires in COVID-19. TCRdb's copy holds only in-frame clones and misses some; the assay was immunoSEQ multiplex PCR. The sample contains 150,000 to 200,000 clones, 65% to 90% of which appear only once. The sample consisted of peripheral blood. These receptors came from a man aged 45-60 years with active or convalescent COVID-19. The CDR3 runs from the conserved cysteine through the conserved F or W. A D gene is named only where the DNA matches it firmly. Size values are once, few and many counts, or a class for expanded clones, and some rows have none.

length,size,V,J,D,CDR3,DNA
16,-,TRBV24-1,TRBJ2-3,-,CATSRTGLNQEDTQYF,TGTGCCACCAGCCGGACAGGACTAAATCAGGAAGATACGCAGTATTTT
14,-,TRBV5-1,TRBJ1-6,-,CASREGGSNSPLHF,TGCGCCAGCAGGGAGGGTGGTTCCAATTCACCCCTCCACTTT
17,-,TRBV27,TRBJ1-2,-,CATRNRAANLANYGYTF,TGTGCCACCCGAAACAGGGCCGCAAACCTAGCTAACTATGGCTACACCTTC
15,-,TRBV19,TRBJ2-7,-,CASSMGGLDNYEQYF,TGTGCCAGTAGTATGGGGGGTTTGGACAACTACGAGCAGTACTTC
14,-,TRBV3-1/TRBV3-2,TRBJ1-6,-,CASSQSGSNSPLHF,TGTGCCAGCAGCCAATCAGGGTCAAACTCACCCCTCCACTTT
14,-,TRBV7-2,TRBJ1-1,TRBD1,CASSSTGVRTEAFF,TGTGCCAGCAGCTCGACAGGGGTTCGGACTGAAGCTTTCTTT
13,-,TRBV18,TRBJ2-5,-,CASSHTAQETQYF,TGTGCCAGCTCACACACCGCCCAAGAGACCCAGTACTTC
16,-,TRBV28,TRBJ1-5,TRBD1,CASSYADRVYDQPQHF,TGTGCCAGCAGTTATGCGGACAGGGTTTACGATCAGCCCCAGCATTTT
18,-,TRBV6-2/TRBV6-3,TRBJ1-1,TRBD1,CASSYPLTGAIRNTEAFF,TGTGCCAGCAGTTACCCGCTGACAGGGGCCATAAGGAACACTGAAGCTTTCTTT
15,-,TRBV30,TRBJ2-2,-,CACGLGRVDTGELFF,TGTGCCTGTGGATTAGGCAGGGTAGACACCGGGGAGCTGTTTTTT
14,-,TRBV9,TRBJ2-5,-,CASNRGQGGETQYF,TGTGCCAGCAACAGAGGACAGGGAGGGGAGACCCAGTACTTC
15,once,TRBV6-1,TRBJ2-7,TRBD2,CASSESLGLGYEQYF,TGTGCCAGCAGTGAAAGTTTGGGACTAGGCTACGAGCAGTACTTC
16,-,TRBV30,TRBJ2-3,TRBD2,CAWSGGTTKSTDTQYF,TGTGCCTGGAGTGGGGGGACTACCAAAAGCACAGATACGCAGTATTTT
14,-,TRBV2,TRBJ1-6,TRBD1,CASNGQGNNSPLHF,TGTGCCAGCAATGGACAGGGGAATAATTCACCCCTCCACTTT
13,-,TRBV10-1,TRBJ2-7,-,CASSEGGAYEQYF,TGCGCCAGCAGTGAAGGGGGGGCCTACGAGCAGTACTTC
15,-,TRBV5-6,TRBJ1-6,-,CASSLVRGAGSPLHF,TGTGCCAGCAGCTTGGTTCGGGGGGCAGGCTCACCCCTCCACTTT
18,-,TRBV27,TRBJ2-1,TRBD2,CASSLSNRGGAFLDEQFF,TGTGCCAGCAGTTTATCGAACCGCGGGGGGGCCTTTTTAGATGAGCAGTTCTTC
14,-,TRBV13,TRBJ2-7,TRBD1,CASSLGQGAVEQYF,TGTGCCAGCAGCTTGGGACAGGGGGCGGTCGAGCAGTACTTC
13,-,TRBV5-1,TRBJ1-2,-,CASSEQSNYGYTF,TGCGCCAGCAGCGAACAGAGTAACTATGGCTACACCTTC
14,-,TRBV25-1,TRBJ2-2,-,CASSENPDTGELFF,TGTGCCAGCAGTGAAAACCCGGACACCGGGGAGCTGTTTTTT
12,few,TRBV12-3/TRBV12-4,TRBJ1-5,-,CASSVTSQPQHF,TGTGCCAGCAGCGTAACAAGTCAGCCCCAGCATTTT
13,-,TRBV6-1,TRBJ1-2,-,CASSESGDYGYTF,TGTGCCAGCAGTGAGTCAGGCGACTATGGCTACACCTTC
15,-,TRBV29-1,TRBJ2-5,TRBD2,CSGIVSGRAQETQYF,TGCAGCGGAATCGTTAGCGGGAGGGCCCAAGAGACCCAGTACTTC
16,-,TRBV19,TRBJ1-5,-,CASSTSYFGSNQPQHF,TGTGCCAGTAGTACGAGTTATTTCGGGAGCAATCAGCCCCAGCATTTT
13,few,TRBV7-3,TRBJ1-1,-,CASSLTMNTEAFF,TGTGCCAGCAGCTTAACCATGAACACTGAAGCTTTCTTT
14,-,TRBV20-1,TRBJ2-1,TRBD2,CSASLAGGPNEQFF,TGCAGTGCTAGTCTAGCGGGAGGGCCGAATGAGCAGTTCTTC
16,-,TRBV11-2,TRBJ2-2,-,CASSLGHNRADGELFF,TGTGCCAGCAGCTTAGGTCATAACAGGGCGGACGGGGAGCTGTTTTTT
14,-,TRBV7-9,TRBJ1-5,-,CASSYGRGQQPQHF,TGTGCCAGCTCCTACGGTCGAGGCCAGCAGCCCCAGCATTTT
16,-,TRBV6-1,TRBJ1-2,-,CASSEPSTDWLGGYTF,TGTGCCAGCAGTGAACCTTCGACGGATTGGCTAGGAGGCTACACCTTC
14,-,TRBV29-1,TRBJ1-1,-,CSVGLDNVNTEAFF,TGCAGCGTTGGTTTGGACAATGTGAACACTGAAGCTTTCTTT
15,-,TRBV7-9,TRBJ1-5,TRBD1,CASSSQGNSNQPQHF,TGTGCCAGCAGCTCACAGGGGAATAGCAATCAGCCCCAGCATTTT
15,-,TRBV7-3,TRBJ2-7,-,CASSPSSGFGDEQYF,TGTGCCAGCAGCCCTAGTTCGGGGTTCGGGGACGAGCAGTACTTC
15,-,TRBV11-1,TRBJ1-2,-,CASSLEVSGSPSYTF,TGTGCCAGCAGCTTAGAAGTTTCCGGGAGCCCCAGCTACACCTTC
14,-,TRBV24-1,TRBJ1-2,TRBD1,CATSDPDRPYGYTF,TGTGCCACCAGTGATCCGGACAGGCCCTATGGCTACACCTTC
16,-,TRBV6-5,TRBJ2-7,TRBD1,CASSYGGDRGGYEQYF,TGTGCCAGCAGTTACGGGGGGGACAGGGGCGGGTACGAGCAGTACTTC
15,-,TRBV6-5,TRBJ2-7,TRBD2,CASSYTAGGPGEQYF,TGTGCCAGCAGTTACACAGCGGGAGGGCCAGGGGAGCAGTACTTC
17,-,TRBV6-2/TRBV6-3,TRBJ2-7,TRBD2,CASSYSGTSGSSYEQYF,TGTGCCAGCAGTTACTCCGGGACTAGCGGGAGCTCCTACGAGCAGTACTTC
15,-,TRBV7-2,TRBJ1-5,TRBD1,CASSPRTGTDQPQHF,TGTGCCAGCAGCCCTCGGACAGGGACGGATCAGCCCCAGCATTTT
14,-,TRBV5-1,TRBJ2-7,TRBD1,CASSLGQGQDEQYF,TGCGCCAGCAGCTTGGGACAGGGTCAAGACGAGCAGTACTTC
13,-,TRBV28,TRBJ1-1,TRBD1,CASSEQGRTEAFF,TGTGCCAGCAGCGAACAGGGGAGAACTGAAGCTTTCTTT
13,-,TRBV3-1/TRBV3-2,TRBJ1-2,-,CASSRRQSHGYTF,TGTGCCAGCAGCCGGAGACAGAGCCATGGCTACACCTTC
12,-,TRBV6-5,TRBJ1-2,TRBD1,CASSQGADGYTF,TGTGCCAGCAGTCAGGGGGCAGATGGCTACACCTTC
18,-,TRBV28,TRBJ2-3,-,CASSLIWARNSSTDTQYF,TGTGCCAGCAGTTTAATTTGGGCACGGAACTCTAGCACAGATACGCAGTATTTT
15,-,TRBV7-7,TRBJ2-7,-,CASSLGPGLEYEQYF,TGTGCCAGCAGCTTAGGGCCGGGACTGGAGTACGAGCAGTACTTC
16,few,TRBV7-6,TRBJ1-2,-,CASSLASGAANYGYTF,TGTGCCAGCAGCTTAGCGTCAGGGGCCGCTAACTATGGCTACACCTTC
16,once,TRBV28,TRBJ1-2,-,CASSPPPPGVDYGYTF,TGTGCCAGCAGTCCGCCCCCCCCGGGGGTAGACTATGGCTACACCTTC
15,-,TRBV5-1,TRBJ2-1,-,CASTKEEVSYNEQFF,TGCGCCAGCACCAAGGAGGAAGTGTCCTACAATGAGCAGTTCTTC
15,once,TRBV28,TRBJ1-2,-,CASTPPTPGGYGYTF,TGTGCCAGCACTCCCCCAACTCCCGGGGGCTATGGCTACACCTTC
14,-,TRBV19,TRBJ1-3,-,CASIQQNSGNTIYF,TGTGCCAGTATTCAACAGAACTCTGGAAACACCATATATTTT
13,-,TRBV7-7,TRBJ2-5,-,CASSFGIQETQYF,TGTGCCAGCAGCTTCGGGATTCAGGAGACCCAGTACTTC
17,-,TRBV5-1,TRBJ2-2,-,CASSSFGAGKEGGELFF,TGCGCCAGCAGCTCCTTCGGCGCGGGGAAAGAGGGCGGGGAGCTGTTTTTT
15,-,TRBV9,TRBJ1-1,-,CASSVGWTENTEAFF,TGTGCCAGCAGCGTAGGCTGGACAGAGAACACTGAAGCTTTCTTT
13,-,TRBV6-5,TRBJ2-7,TRBD1,CASRMTGAYEQYF,TGTGCCAGCAGGATGACAGGGGCCTACGAGCAGTACTTC
14,-,TRBV9,TRBJ2-5,TRBD1,CASSAATGWETQYF,TGTGCCAGCAGCGCGGCGACAGGGTGGGAGACCCAGTACTTC
18,few,TRBV7-9,TRBJ2-7,TRBD1,CASSSTTLGQGRGYEQYF,TGTGCCAGCAGCTCCACGACCCTGGGACAGGGAAGGGGCTACGAGCAGTACTTC
14,-,TRBV9,TRBJ1-1,-,CASSAGRANTEAFF,TGTGCCAGCAGCGCTGGGCGGGCGAACACTGAAGCTTTCTTT
16,-,TRBV3-1/TRBV3-2,TRBJ2-1,TRBD2,CASSQDLASGNNEQFF,TGTGCCAGCAGCCAAGATCTGGCTAGCGGAAACAATGAGCAGTTCTTC